These 17 T cell receptor beta chains originate from one sample sequenced in a study of lymphopenia after photon versus proton radiotherapy. The table came from immunoSEQ multiplex PCR; TCRdb's copy has only in-frame clones and leaves some out. The repertoire includes about 83,000 clones, about 86% of them detected once, and 1.3% to 1.5% sits in the top ten. Sequenced material: peripheral blood, taken from a patient treated with proton-based radiotherapy. The receptors originated from a man aged 60 to 75 with pancreatic cancer.

This sequence joins TRBV11-2 and TRBJ2-1; 8 bases are shared with TRBD2. V lost 6 bases and J lost 6; bases outside the gene matches: 13. Germline V gene data show CDR1 as SGHAT and CDR2 as FQNNGV. The CDR3 extends over 16 amino acids. The CDR3 reads CASSLPGLARRNEQFF. The CDR3 DNA sequence: TGTGCCAGCAGTCTTCCCGGACTAGCAAGACGCAATGAGCAGTTCTTC.

The chain employs TRBV2 and TRBJ2-5; D is undetermined. There are 14 residues in the CDR3. Trimming removed 7 bases from V and 4 bases from J, with 16 bases in between. Germline V lookup: CDR1 SNHLY, CDR2 FYNNEI. Here the CDR3 reads CASNKGLLGETQYF. For the CDR3, the DNA is TGTGCCAGCAATAAGGGCCTGCTGGGAGAGACCCAGTACTTC. Drawing the rest from reference TRBV2 and TRBJ2-5, the complete variable domain is EPEVTQTPSHQVTQMGQEVILRCVPISNHLYFYWYRQILGQKVEFLVSFYNNEISEKSEIFDDQFSVERPDGSNFTLKIRSTKLEDSAMYFCASNKGLLGETQYFGPGTRLLVL.

The chain has TRBV19 and TRBJ1-5; 9 nucleotides match TRBD1. The V gene end was trimmed by 6 bases and the J gene end by 3 bases; junction bases not matched to a gene: 12. This CDR3 contains 17 residues. Looked up from germline, CDR1 is LNHDA and CDR2 is SQIVND (reference sequence). CDR3 sequence: CASSNRQGELNNQPQHF. The CDR3 nucleotides are TGTGCCAGTAGCAATCGACAGGGGGAATTAAACAATCAGCCCCAGCATTTT.

This clone was picked up one time. The chain links TRBV19 to TRBJ2-7; a weak D match, TRBD1 (8 bases). Germline loops: CDR1 LNHDA, CDR2 SQIVND (reference sequence). Deletions cut 9 bases from V and 2 bases from J, with 20 bases between. This CDR3 has 15 amino acids. CDR3 nucleotide sequence: TGTGCCAGCACAGGGGGGAGGGACACCACCTACGAGCAGTACTTC. Encoded protein: CASTGGRDTTYEQYF.

This clone was counted between two and nine times. The chain combines TRBV9 with TRBJ2-7; 12 bases align to TRBD2. V was pared by 5 bases and J by 5 bases, with 8 bases of the junction left unmatched. CDR1 is SGDLS and CDR2 is YYNGEE in the germline V gene. The CDR3 is made up of 15 amino acids. CDR3 DNA sequence: TGTGCCAGCAGTGAGACTAGCGGGAGTTTTAACGAGCAGTACTTC. Translating gives CASSETSGSFNEQYF. The whole variable domain, filled in from reference TRBV9 and TRBJ2-7, reads DSGVTQTPKHLITATGQRVTLRCSPRSGDLSVYWYQQSLDQGLQFLIQYYNGEERAKGNILERFSAQQFPDLHSELNLSSLELGDSALYFCASSETSGSFNEQYFGPGTRLTVT.

The chain couples TRBV5-1 to TRBJ1-5, with D possibly matching TRBD1 (6 bases). The germline gives CDR1 SGHRS, CDR2 YFSETQ. The length of the CDR3 is 15 residues. Deletions cut 2 bases from V and 3 bases from J, with 12 bases between. The CDR3 sequence: CASSFSGAYNQPQHF. DNA for the CDR3: TGCGCCAGCAGCTTTTCAGGGGCGTACAATCAGCCCCAGCATTTT.

This clone was seen just once. The genes are TRBV5-6 and TRBJ2-3, with D unclear. V lost 0 bases, J lost 6 bases, and 14 bases lay in between. Germline loops: CDR1 SGHDT, CDR2 YYEEEE. The CDR3 has 15 amino acids. The CDR3 region has the DNA TGTGCCAGCAGCTTGGGTAGTCTTGCGTGGGATACGCAGTATTTT. Its translation is CASSLGSLAWDTQYF. Full variable domain (rest looked up from reference TRBV5-6 and TRBJ2-3): DAGVTQSPTHLIKTRGQQVTLRCSPKSGHDTVSWYQQALGQGPQFIFQYYEEEERQRGNFPDRFSGHQFPNYSSELNVNALLLGDSALYLCASSLGSLAWDTQYFGPGTRLTVL.

This clone has a single count. The chain is built from TRBV18 and TRBJ2-6; 12 bases are a match to TRBD1. Germline CDR1 is KGHSH and CDR2 is LQKENI. V shed 3 bases, J shed 1 base, and the junction held 7 bases outside the gene matches. The CDR3 sequence is 19 residues long. CDR3 in amino acids: CASSPQGTGGVSGANVLTF. The DNA of the CDR3 is TGTGCCAGCTCACCTCAAGGGACAGGGGGCGTTTCTGGGGCCAACGTCCTGACTTTC. Full variable domain (remainder filled in from reference TRBV18 and TRBJ2-6): NAGVMQNPRHLVRRRGQEARLRCSPMKGHSHVYWYRQLPEEGLKFMVYLQKENIIDESGMPKERFSAEFPKEGPSILRIQQVVRGDSAAYFCASSPQGTGGVSGANVLTFGAGSRLTVL.

The rearrangement uses TRBV5-1 and TRBJ2-1; unclear D gene. There are 14 residues in the CDR3. Germline CDR1 is SGHRS and CDR2 is YFSETQ. The ends were cut back, 0 bases at V and 4 bases at J, with 8 bases in the middle. CDR3 loop: CASSLGLLYNEQFF. The CDR3 nucleotides are TGCGCCAGCAGCTTGGGTCTACTATACAATGAGCAGTTCTTC.

CDR3: CASSSQPRDRWNEQFF. The CDR3 bases are TGTGCCAGCAGCTCCCAACCGCGGGACCGCTGGAATGAGCAGTTCTTC. The gene calls are TRBV5-5 and TRBJ2-1, with D possibly matching TRBD2 (6 bases). CDR3 size: 16 residues. From germline, CDR1 is SGHKS and CDR2 YYEKEE (reference sequence). The V end lost 3 bases, the J end lost 7 bases, and 20 bases lay between the germline ends.

This sequence joins TRBV19 and TRBJ2-7, with D possibly TRBD2 on 6 matching bases. This CDR3 is 14 amino acids long. Per the germline V gene, CDR1 is LNHDA and CDR2 is SQIVND (reference sequence). V was cut by 4 bases and J by 3 bases, with 13 bases left in between. CDR3 loop: CASSRPGLYYEQYF. DNA for the CDR3: TGTGCCAGTAGTAGACCGGGACTTTACTACGAGCAGTACTTC.

J is TRBJ1-1 and V is TRBV5-4; D is perhaps TRBD1 (6 bases). The germline V gene has CDR1 SGHNT and CDR2 YYREEE (reference sequence). Trimming left V 4 bases short and J 2 bases short, with 12 bases between. This CDR3 is built from 14 residues. Written as DNA, the CDR3 is TGTGCCAGCAGCCCCCCACAGGGAAACACTGAAGCTTTCTTT. Amino acids: CASSPPQGNTEAFF.

The chain recombines TRBV5-6 with TRBJ2-5; D not certain. This CDR3 has 14 amino acids. CDR1 and CDR2 from the germline V gene are SGHDT and YYEEEE. V was trimmed by 2 bases and J by 0 bases, leaving 8 bases between them. This CDR3 reads CASSFWQNQETQYF. CDR3 sequence (DNA): TGTGCCAGCAGCTTTTGGCAGAACCAAGAGACCCAGTACTTC.

V usage is TRBV20-1 and J usage is TRBJ2-7; 9 bases fit TRBD2. Germline V gene lookup returns CDR1 DFQATT and CDR2 SNEGSKA (reference sequence). The junction had 2 bases not matched to a gene; V was cut back by 7 bases and J by 4 bases. This CDR3 has 11 residues. The CDR3 here is CSVAGVYEQYF. The DNA of the CDR3 is TGCAGTGTAGCGGGAGTGTACGAGCAGTACTTC.

The chain combines TRBV19 with TRBJ1-5; weak D call: TRBD1 (6 bases). V was pared by 7 bases and J by 0 bases, with 13 bases between. This CDR3 is built from 15 residues. Per the germline V gene, CDR1 is LNHDA and CDR2 is SQIVND (reference sequence). This chain's CDR3 is CASKDSSNSNQPQHF. The CDR3 bases are TGTGCCAGTAAGGACAGTTCTAATAGCAATCAGCCCCAGCATTTT.

The CDR3 coding sequence is TGTGCCAGCAGGGGACAGACAAATTACAATGAGCAGTTCTTC. It codes for CASRGQTNYNEQFF. The chain couples TRBV6-5 to TRBJ2-1, with 7 bases that match TRBD1. Germline CDR1 is MNHEY and CDR2 is SVGAGI. The V gene end was trimmed by 6 bases and the J gene end by 4 bases; junction bases not matched to a gene: 6. The CDR3 contains 14 residues.

The chain joins TRBV6-1 to TRBJ1-2; tentatively, D is TRBD1 (5 bases). This CDR3 comprises 13 residues. Per germline, CDR1 MNHNS and CDR2 SASEGT. V shed 2 bases and J shed 4 bases, with 8 bases lying between them. The CDR3 loop reads CASSERQLYGYTF. The CDR3 coding sequence is TGTGCCAGCAGTGAACGACAGCTCTATGGCTACACCTTC.